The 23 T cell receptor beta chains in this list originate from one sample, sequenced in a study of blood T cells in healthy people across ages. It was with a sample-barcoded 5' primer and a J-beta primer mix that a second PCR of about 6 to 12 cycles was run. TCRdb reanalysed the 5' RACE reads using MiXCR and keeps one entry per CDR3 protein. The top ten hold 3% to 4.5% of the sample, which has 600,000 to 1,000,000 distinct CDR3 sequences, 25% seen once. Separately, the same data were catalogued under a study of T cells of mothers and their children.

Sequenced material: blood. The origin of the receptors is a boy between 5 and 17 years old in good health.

In DNA form, the CDR3 reads TGTGCCACCAGTGACCGGACAGATCCTAACTATGGCTACACCTTC. Translated, it gives CATSDRTDPNYGYTF. The rearrangement joins TRBV24-1 to TRBJ1-2; the D gene is possibly TRBD1 (6 bases). V was clipped by 4 bases and J by 0 bases, with 11 bases between them. The CDR3 is made up of 15 amino acids. Germline V gene sequence: CDR1 KGHDR, CDR2 SFDVKD.

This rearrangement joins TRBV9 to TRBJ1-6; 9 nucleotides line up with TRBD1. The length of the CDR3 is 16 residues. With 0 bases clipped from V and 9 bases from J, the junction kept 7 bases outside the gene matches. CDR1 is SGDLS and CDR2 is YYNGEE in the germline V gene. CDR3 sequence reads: CASSVAAGQGVSPLHF. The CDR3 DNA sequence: TGTGCCAGCAGCGTAGCTGCGGGACAGGGAGTTTCACCCCTCCACTTT.

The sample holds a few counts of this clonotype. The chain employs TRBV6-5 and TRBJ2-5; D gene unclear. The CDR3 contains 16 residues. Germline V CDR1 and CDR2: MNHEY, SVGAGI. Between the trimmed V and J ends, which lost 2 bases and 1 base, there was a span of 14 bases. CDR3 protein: CASSYGLGPRQETQYF. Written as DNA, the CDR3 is TGTGCCAGCAGTTACGGTCTCGGACCTCGCCAAGAGACCCAGTACTTC.

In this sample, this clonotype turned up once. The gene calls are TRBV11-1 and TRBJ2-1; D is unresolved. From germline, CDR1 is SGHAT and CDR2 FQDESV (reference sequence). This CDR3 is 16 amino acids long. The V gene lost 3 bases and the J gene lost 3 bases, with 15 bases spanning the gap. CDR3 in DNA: TGTGCCAGCAGCTTCCTGGGGTCGGTCGACTACAATGAGCAGTTCTTC. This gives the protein CASSFLGSVDYNEQFF.

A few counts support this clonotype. The DNA for the CDR3 is TGTGCCAGCAGCAGGCCTAGCGGGAGGTATAGCACAGATACGCAGTATTTT. It translates to CASSRPSGRYSTDTQYF. The genes are TRBV7-9 and TRBJ2-3; TRBD2 aligns across 11 bases. J was trimmed by 0 bases and V by 5 bases; bases with no gene match: 7. Germline-derived CDR1 and CDR2 are SEHNR and FQNEAQ (reference sequence). This CDR3 is 17 amino acids long. Full variable domain (remainder filled in from reference TRBV7-9 and TRBJ2-3): DTGVSQNPRHKITKRGQNVTFRCDPISEHNRLYWYRQTLGQGPEFLTYFQNEAQLEKSRLLSDRFSAERPKGSFSTLEIQRTEQGDSAMYLCASSRPSGRYSTDTQYFGPGTRLTVL.

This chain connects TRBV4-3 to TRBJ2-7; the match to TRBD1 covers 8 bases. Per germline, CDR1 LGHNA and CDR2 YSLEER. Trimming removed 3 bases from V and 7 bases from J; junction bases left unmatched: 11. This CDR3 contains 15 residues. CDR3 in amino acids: CASSQSSGGLSEQYF. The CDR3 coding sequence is TGCGCCAGCAGCCAGAGTTCAGGGGGCTTGAGTGAGCAGTACTTC.

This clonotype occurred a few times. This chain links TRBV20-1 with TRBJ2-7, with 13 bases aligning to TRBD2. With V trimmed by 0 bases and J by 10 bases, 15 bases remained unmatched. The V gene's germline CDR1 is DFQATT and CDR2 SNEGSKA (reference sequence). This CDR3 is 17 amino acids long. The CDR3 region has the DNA TGCAGTGCTAGAGACCTTTTGACGGGACTAGCGGGAAACGTACAGTACTTC. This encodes CSARDLLTGLAGNVQYF.

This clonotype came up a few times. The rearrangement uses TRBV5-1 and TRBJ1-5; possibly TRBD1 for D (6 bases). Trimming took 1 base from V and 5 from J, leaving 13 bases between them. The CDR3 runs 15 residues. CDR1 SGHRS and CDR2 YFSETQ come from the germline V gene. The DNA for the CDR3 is TGCGCCAGCAGCTTGTTAGGGGGAGGTGATCAGCCCCAGCATTTT. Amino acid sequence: CASSLLGGGDQPQHF.

CDR3 sequence (DNA): TGTGCCAGCAGTCCCTCGGGGGTAAGGGGGATGAACACTGAAGCTTTCTTT. Amino acid sequence: CASSPSGVRGMNTEAFF. This chain uses TRBV28 with TRBJ1-1; TRBD1 is a possible D gene (6 bases). V shed 5 bases and J shed 0 bases, with 19 bases lying between them. The CDR3 contains 17 residues. Germline V gene sequence: CDR1 MDHEN, CDR2 SYDVKM. Together with reference TRBV28 and TRBJ1-1, the CDR3 gives the full variable domain: DVKVTQSSRYLVKRTGEKVFLECVQDMDHENMFWYRQDPGLGLRLIYFSYDVKMKEKGDIPEGYSVSREKKERFSLILESASTNQTSMYLCASSPSGVRGMNTEAFFGQGTRLTVV.

The CDR3 loop is CSALGGSEQETQYF. The CDR3 DNA sequence: TGCAGTGCTCTTGGGGGGTCGGAACAAGAGACCCAGTACTTC. This chain links TRBV20-1 with TRBJ2-5, with D perhaps matching TRBD2 (6 bases). CDR1 and CDR2 (germline): DFQATT, SNEGSKA (reference sequence). The V end lost 5 bases, the J end lost 2 bases, and 15 bases lay between the germline ends. The CDR3 is 14 amino acids.

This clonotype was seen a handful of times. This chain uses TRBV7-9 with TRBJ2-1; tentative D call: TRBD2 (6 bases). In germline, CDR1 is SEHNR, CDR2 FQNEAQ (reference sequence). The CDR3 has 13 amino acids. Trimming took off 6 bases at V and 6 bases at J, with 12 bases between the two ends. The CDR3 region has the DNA TGTGCCAGCAGACTCGTCGGGGGCAATGAGCAGTTCTTC. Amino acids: CASRLVGGNEQFF.

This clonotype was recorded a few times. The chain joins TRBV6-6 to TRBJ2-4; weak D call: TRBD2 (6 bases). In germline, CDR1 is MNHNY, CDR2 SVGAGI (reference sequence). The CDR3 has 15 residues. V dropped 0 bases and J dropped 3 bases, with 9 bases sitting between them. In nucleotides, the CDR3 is TGTGCCAGCAGTTACTCGATGGGGGGCAAAAACATTCAGTACTTC. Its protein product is CASSYSMGGKNIQYF.

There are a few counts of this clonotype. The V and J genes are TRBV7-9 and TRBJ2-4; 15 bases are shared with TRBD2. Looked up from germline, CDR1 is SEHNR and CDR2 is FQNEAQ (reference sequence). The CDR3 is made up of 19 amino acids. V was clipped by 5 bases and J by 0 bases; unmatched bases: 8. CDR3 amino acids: CASSQGLAGGHLAKNIQYF. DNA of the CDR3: TGTGCCAGCAGCCAGGGACTAGCGGGAGGCCATCTAGCCAAAAACATTCAGTACTTC.

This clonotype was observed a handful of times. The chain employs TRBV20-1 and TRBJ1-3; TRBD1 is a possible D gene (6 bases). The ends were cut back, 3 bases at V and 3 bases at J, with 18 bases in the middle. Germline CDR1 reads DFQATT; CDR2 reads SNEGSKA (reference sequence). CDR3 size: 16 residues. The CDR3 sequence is CSARRGRGGIGNTIYF. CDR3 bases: TGCAGTGCTAGGAGAGGTCGGGGGGGCATTGGAAACACCATATATTTT.

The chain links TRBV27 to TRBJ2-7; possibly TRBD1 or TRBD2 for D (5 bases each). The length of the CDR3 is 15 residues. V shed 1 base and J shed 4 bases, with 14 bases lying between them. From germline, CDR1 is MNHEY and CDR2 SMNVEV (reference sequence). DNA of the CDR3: TGTGCCAGCAGTTTATTACCGACTAAGGGGTACGAGCAGTACTTC. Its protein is CASSLLPTKGYEQYF.

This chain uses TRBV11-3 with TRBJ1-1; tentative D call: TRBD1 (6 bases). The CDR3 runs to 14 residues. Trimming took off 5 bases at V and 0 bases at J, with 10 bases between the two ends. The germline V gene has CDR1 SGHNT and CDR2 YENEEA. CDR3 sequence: CASSKGQMNTEAFF. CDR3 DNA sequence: TGTGCCAGCAGCAAAGGACAGATGAACACTGAAGCTTTCTTT.

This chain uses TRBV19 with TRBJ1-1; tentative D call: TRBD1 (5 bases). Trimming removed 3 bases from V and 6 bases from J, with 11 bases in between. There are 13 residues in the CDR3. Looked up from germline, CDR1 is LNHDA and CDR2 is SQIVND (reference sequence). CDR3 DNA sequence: TGTGCCAGTAGTATTATGGGAGGGGCTGAAGCTTTCTTT. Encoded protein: CASSIMGGAEAFF.

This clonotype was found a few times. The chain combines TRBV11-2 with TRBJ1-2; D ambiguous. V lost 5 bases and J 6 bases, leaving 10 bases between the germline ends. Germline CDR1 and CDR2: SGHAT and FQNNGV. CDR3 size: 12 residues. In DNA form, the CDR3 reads TGTGCCAGCAGCCAACTATTGGATGGCTACACCTTC. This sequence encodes CASSQLLDGYTF. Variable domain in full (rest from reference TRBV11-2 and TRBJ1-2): EAGVAQSPRYKIIEKRQSVAFWCNPISGHATLYWYQQILGQGPKLLIQFQNNGVVDDSQLPKDRFSAERLKGVDSTLKIQPAKLEDSAVYLCASSQLLDGYTFGSGTRLTVV.

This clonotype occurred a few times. DNA for the CDR3: TGTGCCAGCAGCCAAGAGGCGAGCCAGGGCAGTGCACCAGAGACCCAGTACTTC. Encoded protein: CASSQEASQGSAPETQYF. The chain uses TRBV3-1 and TRBJ2-5; possible D gene TRBD1, 5 bases. The CDR3 loop spans 18 amino acids. Trimming took off 0 bases at V and 4 bases at J, with 21 bases between the two ends. Germline V gene lookup returns CDR1 LGHDT and CDR2 YNNKEL (reference sequence).

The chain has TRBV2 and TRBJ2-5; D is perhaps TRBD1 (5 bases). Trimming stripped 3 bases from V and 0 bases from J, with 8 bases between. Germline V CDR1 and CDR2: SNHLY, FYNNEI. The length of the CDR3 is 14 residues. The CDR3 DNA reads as TGTGCCAGCAGTGATGACAGAGACCAAGAGACCCAGTACTTC. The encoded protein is CASSDDRDQETQYF.

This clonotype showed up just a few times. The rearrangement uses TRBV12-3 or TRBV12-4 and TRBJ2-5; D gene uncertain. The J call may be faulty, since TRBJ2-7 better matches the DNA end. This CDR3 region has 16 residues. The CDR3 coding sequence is TGTGCCAGCAGTTTAATGCGTCAGTTCAGCTCCTACGAGCAGTACTTC. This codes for CASSLMRQFSSYEQYF.

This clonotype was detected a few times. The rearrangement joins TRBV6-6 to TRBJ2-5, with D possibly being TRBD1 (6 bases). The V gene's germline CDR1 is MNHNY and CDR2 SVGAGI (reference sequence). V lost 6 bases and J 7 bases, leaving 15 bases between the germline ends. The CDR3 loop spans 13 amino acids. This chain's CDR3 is CASSERPRGTQYF. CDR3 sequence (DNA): TGTGCCAGCAGCGAAAGACCCAGGGGGACCCAGTACTTC.

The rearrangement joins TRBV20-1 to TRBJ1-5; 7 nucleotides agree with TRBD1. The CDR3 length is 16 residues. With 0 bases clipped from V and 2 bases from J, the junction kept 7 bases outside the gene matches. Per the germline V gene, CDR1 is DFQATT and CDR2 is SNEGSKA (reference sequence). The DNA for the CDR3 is TGCAGTGCTAGAGATAATTCAGGGGGTGGCAATCAGCCCCAGCATTTT. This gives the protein CSARDNSGGGNQPQHF.